Below are 14 T cell receptor beta chains sequenced from a single sample in a study of T cell responses to AZD1222 COVID-19 vaccine. Generated by immunoSEQ multiplex PCR, the TCRdb table keeps only in-frame clones and is missing some. Among roughly 150,000 clones, 90% were seen once, and the ten largest hold approximately 5.9%. Sequenced material: peripheral blood, taken 28 days after the second AZD1222 dose. The receptors shown here come from an adult who received the AZD1222 COVID-19 vaccine.

V is TRBV7-2 and J is TRBJ1-4; D gene unclear. Germline-derived CDR1 and CDR2 are SGHTA and FQGNSA. Trimming stripped 5 bases from V and 5 bases from J, with 15 bases between. This CDR3 contains 15 residues. Here the CDR3 DNA reads TGTGCCAGCAGCCCGCAACAGTCGGGGAATGAAAAACTGTTTTTT. Its translation is CASSPQQSGNEKLFF.

This chain's CDR3 is CASSQDNRGETQYF. CDR3 DNA sequence: TGTGCCAGCAGCCAAGATAACAGGGGAGAGACCCAGTACTTC. V usage is TRBV3-1 (or the pseudogene TRBV3-2) and J usage is TRBJ2-5; 7 positions agree with TRBD1. Germline V gene lookup returns CDR1 LGHDT and CDR2 YNNKEL (reference sequence). The CDR3 sequence is 14 residues long. Trimming removed 0 bases from V and 4 bases from J; junction bases left unmatched: 2.

The chain carries TRBV28 and TRBJ1-1; 8 bases agree with TRBD1. Per germline, CDR1 MDHEN and CDR2 SYDVKM. This CDR3 comprises 17 residues. V lost 2 bases to trimming and J lost 0 bases; unmatched junction nucleotides: 8. Here the CDR3 DNA reads TGTGCCAGCAGTTTAAGGAGACAGGGGTCTTTGAACACTGAAGCTTTCTTT. As protein: CASSLRRQGSLNTEAFF.

CDR3 in DNA: TGTGCCAGCAGCATCCAAGGCAGGGGAGGCAATCAGCCCCAGCATTTT. This sequence encodes CASSIQGRGGNQPQHF. The gene calls are TRBV5-5 and TRBJ1-5; possible D gene TRBD1, 6 bases. Per germline, CDR1 SGHKS and CDR2 YYEKEE (reference sequence). V was clipped by 4 bases and J by 2 bases, with 16 bases between them. The CDR3 extends over 16 amino acids. The full variable domain, its missing parts supplied by reference TRBV5-5 and TRBJ1-5, is DAGVTQSPTHLIKTRGQQVTLRCSPISGHKSVSWYQQVLGQGPQFIFQYYEKEERGRGNFPDRFSARQFPNYSSELNVNALLLGDSALYLCASSIQGRGGNQPQHFGDGTRLSIL.

CDR3 DNA: TGTGCCAGCAGCTTGGCTAGCGGCACAGATACGCAGTATTTT. Its translation: CASSLASGTDTQYF. The gene calls are TRBV5-4 and TRBJ2-3; TRBD2 might be the D (6 bases). Germline CDR1 is SGHNT and CDR2 is YYREEE (reference sequence). This CDR3 has 14 residues. The germline V and J ends were trimmed by 0 bases and 1 base, with 6 bases remaining between them.

The chain carries TRBV28 and TRBJ1-4; the D gene is possibly TRBD1 (5 bases). This CDR3 contains 15 residues. Per the germline V gene, CDR1 is MDHEN and CDR2 is SYDVKM. V was pared by 2 bases and J by 5 bases, with 12 bases between. CDR3 bases: TGTGCCAGCAGTTTAGGAGGGGCGAAAAATGAAAAACTGTTTTTT. Protein: CASSLGGAKNEKLFF.

V is TRBV13 and J is TRBJ2-2; 9 bases map to TRBD1. Germline lookup yields CDR1 PRHDT and CDR2 FYEKMQ (reference sequence). With 6 bases clipped from V and 6 bases from J, the junction kept 8 bases outside the gene matches. The CDR3 sequence is 15 residues long. The CDR3 bases are TGTGCCAGCAGTGACGGACAGGGGTTCTCCGGGGAGCTGTTTTTT. Translated: CASSDGQGFSGELFF.

The J gene is TRBJ1-4, the V gene TRBV28, with 10 bases identical to TRBD1. The CDR3 loop spans 15 amino acids. Germline lookup yields CDR1 MDHEN and CDR2 SYDVKM. V shed 6 bases, J shed 8 bases, and the junction held 9 bases outside the gene matches. The CDR3 nucleotides are TGTGCCAGCAGCTCGGCCGGGACAGGGGAGGAAAAACTGTTTTTT. Translating gives CASSSAGTGEEKLFF.

The J gene is TRBJ2-5, the V gene TRBV7-2; 7 bases match TRBD2. The CDR3 length is 15 residues. Germline values: CDR1 SGHTA, CDR2 FQGNSA. V shed 5 bases and J 4 bases; nucleotides not matched to a gene: 10. The CDR3 DNA reads TGTGCCAGCAGCCAGATGGCTAGCGGTGGAGAGACCCAGTACTTC. This sequence encodes CASSQMASGGETQYF.

The chain links TRBV7-2 to TRBJ1-1, with TRBD1 as a possible D gene (6 bases). Per germline, CDR1 SGHTA and CDR2 FQGNSA. The germline V and J ends were trimmed by 3 bases and 4 bases, with 12 bases remaining between them. This CDR3 is 14 amino acids long. CDR3 DNA sequence: TGTGCCAGCAGCTTTGCTGGGGGGCCCACTGAAGCTTTCTTT. Translation gives CASSFAGGPTEAFF.

This chain joins TRBV6-5 and TRBJ2-7; possibly TRBD1 for D (5 bases). The CDR3 extends over 14 amino acids. Germline loops: CDR1 MNHEY, CDR2 SVGAGI. Trimming removed 4 bases at V and 5 bases at J, with 15 bases between. Here the CDR3 reads CASSLAWTQDEQYF. Written as DNA, the CDR3 is TGTGCCAGCAGTTTGGCTTGGACACAGGACGAGCAGTACTTC.

The rearrangement links TRBV19 to TRBJ1-3; D may be TRBD1 (6 bases). Trimming took off 4 bases at V and 5 bases at J, with 15 bases between the two ends. The germline V gene has CDR1 LNHDA and CDR2 SQIVND (reference sequence). The CDR3 is 15 residues long. The CDR3 protein is CASSTTGIPRNTIYF. The CDR3 nucleotides read TGTGCCAGTAGTACCACAGGGATTCCGAGAAACACCATATATTTT. Filled out from reference TRBV19 and TRBJ1-3, the complete variable domain reads DGGITQSPKYLFRKEGQNVTLSCEQNLNHDAMYWYRQDPGQGLRLIYYSQIVNDFQKGDIAEGYSVSREKKESFPLTVTSAQKNPTAFYLCASSTTGIPRNTIYFGEGSWLTVV.

Comment on this clone: This CDR3 is also generated by other DNA sequences in the sample. The V and J genes are TRBV12-3 or TRBV12-4 and TRBJ1-5; no firm D call. CDR3 length: 13 amino acids. Trimming pared 7 bases from V and 0 bases from J, leaving 7 bases between. The CDR3 DNA is TGTGCCAGCACCGGGGATAGCAATCAGCCCCAGCATTTT. Protein: CASTGDSNQPQHF.

CDR3 nucleotide sequence: TGCAGCGCCGTGGGGAACGGCGGCTACACCTTC. This encodes CSAVGNGGYTF. The chain has TRBV29-1 and TRBJ1-2; no reliable D call. From germline, CDR1 is SQVTM and CDR2 ANQGSEA. This CDR3 comprises 11 residues. The V end lost 7 bases, the J end lost 8 bases, and 14 bases lay between the germline ends.